These 29 T cell receptor beta chains came from one sample sequenced in a study of control samples from healthy donors and cancer patients. Generated by immunoSEQ multiplex PCR, the TCRdb table keeps only in-frame clones and is missing some. The repertoire consists of 95,000 to 150,000 clones, with around 87% occurring once and the leading ten covering about 8.7%. Sequencing was performed on blood. All receptors come from a man aged 35-49 years in good health.

The J gene is TRBJ2-7, the V gene TRBV28; 12 bases align to TRBD1. This CDR3 has 17 residues. Losses at the gene ends were 10 bases for V and 2 bases for J; bases not matched to a gene: 15. Germline assignment: CDR1 MDHEN and CDR2 SYDVKM. The CDR3 nucleotides read TGTGCCAACGGAGCGAGACTTGGGACAGGGGGCCCCTACGAGCAGTACTTC. The encoded protein is CANGARLGTGGPYEQYF.

V is TRBV10-1 and J is TRBJ2-5, with 7 bases that match TRBD1. Per the germline V gene, CDR1 is WNHNN and CDR2 is SYGVQD (reference sequence). This CDR3 region has 13 residues. With V trimmed by 8 bases and J by 2 bases, 5 bases remained unmatched. CDR3 in amino acids: CASALQGQETQYF. The CDR3 DNA is TGCGCCAGCGCCTTACAGGGGCAAGAGACCCAGTACTTC.

This clone appeared a single time. The chain links TRBV10-1 to TRBJ2-7; no reliable D call. The V gene lost 6 bases and the J gene lost 1 base, with 1 base spanning the gap. The CDR3 runs to 10 residues. The germline CDR1 and CDR2 sequences are WNHNN and SYGVQD (reference sequence). The CDR3 reads CASRSYEQYF. CDR3 nucleotide sequence: TGCGCCAGCAGATCCTACGAGCAGTACTTC.

The chain couples TRBV14 to TRBJ2-7, with 8 bases lining up with TRBD2. The germline gives CDR1 SGHDN, CDR2 FVKESK. V lost 6 bases, J lost 7 bases, and 20 bases stayed unmatched. The CDR3 is 17 residues long. The CDR3 DNA follows: TGTGCCAGCAGTCCCTTGGACCTACGGGGGGGCCTAGGGGAGCAGTACTTC. Translation: CASSPLDLRGGLGEQYF.

This sequence joins TRBV6-2 or TRBV6-3 and TRBJ2-2; D might be TRBD2 (5 bases). V shed 2 bases and J shed 8 bases, with 12 bases lying between them. The length of the CDR3 is 14 residues. The germline V gene has CDR1 MNHEY and CDR2 SVGEGT. CDR3 loop: CASSYSEGSGELFF. CDR3 coding DNA: TGTGCCAGCAGTTACAGTGAGGGATCTGGGGAGCTGTTTTTT.

The gene calls are TRBV25-1 and TRBJ1-1, with a possible D match to TRBD1 (6 bases). The length of the CDR3 is 13 residues. Germline assignment: CDR1 MGHDK and CDR2 SYGVNS. The germline V and J ends were trimmed by 8 bases and 1 base, with 11 bases remaining between them. CDR3 protein: CASGGTWNTEAFF. Here the CDR3 DNA reads TGTGCCAGCGGGGGGACATGGAACACTGAAGCTTTCTTT.

This clone is a singleton in its sample. The rearrangement joins TRBV6-5 to TRBJ1-1, with a weak D call TRBD1 (6 bases). V shed 2 bases and J shed 1 base, with 11 bases lying between them. Germline V gives CDR1 MNHEY, CDR2 SVGAGI. This CDR3 contains 15 residues. The CDR3 DNA sequence: TGTGCCAGCAGTTACACACAGGGTGGGAACACTGAAGCTTTCTTT. Translation gives CASSYTQGGNTEAFF.

The gene calls are TRBV5-1 and TRBJ2-6, with a tentative D call TRBD2 (7 bases). V was trimmed by 4 bases and J by 4 bases, leaving 18 bases between them. This CDR3 has 17 amino acids. Per germline, CDR1 SGHRS and CDR2 YFSETQ. This chain's CDR3 is CASSPWGGAAGANVLTF. CDR3 nucleotides: TGCGCCAGCAGCCCGTGGGGGGGCGCCGCGGGGGCCAACGTCCTGACTTTC.

This rearrangement joins TRBV7-8 to TRBJ2-7; maybe TRBD2 (7 bases). This CDR3 is built from 17 residues. Germline CDR1 is SGHVS and CDR2 is FQNEAQ. V was clipped by 3 bases and J by 0 bases, with 18 bases between them. The CDR3 bases are TGTGCCAGCAGCTTGGGGGGGGCACTCCTAAGCTCCTACGAGCAGTACTTC. Its translation is CASSLGGALLSSYEQYF.

This chain links TRBV3-1 (or the pseudogene TRBV3-2) with TRBJ1-1; D is unclear. CDR1 LGHDT and CDR2 YNNKEL come from the germline V gene (reference sequence). Trimming took off 0 bases at V and 11 bases at J, with 13 bases between the two ends. The CDR3 covers 13 residues. The CDR3 loop reads CASSQDLQTNAFF. The CDR3 DNA sequence: TGTGCCAGCAGCCAAGATCTGCAGACCAATGCTTTCTTT.

V gene TRBV7-2 combines with J gene TRBJ1-3; D unclear. V was trimmed by 1 base and J by 1 base, leaving 8 bases between them. This CDR3 is built from 15 residues. Germline V gene data show CDR1 as SGHTA and CDR2 as FQGNSA. The CDR3 nucleotides are TGTGCCAGCAGCTTAGATTCGGGGTCTGGAAACACCATATATTTT. Its protein product is CASSLDSGSGNTIYF.

V is TRBV7-9 and J is TRBJ2-7; D ambiguous. The germline V gene encodes CDR1 SEHNR and CDR2 FQNEAQ (reference sequence). The CDR3 runs 13 residues. Trimming removed 2 bases at V and 4 bases at J, with 9 bases between. The CDR3: CASSLKTLYEQYF. The DNA of the CDR3 is TGTGCCAGCAGCTTAAAGACCCTGTACGAGCAGTACTTC.

V and J are TRBV11-2 and TRBJ1-6, with D uncertain. In germline, CDR1 is SGHAT, CDR2 FQNNGV. V was cut by 8 bases and J by 7 bases, with 15 bases left in between. The CDR3 length is 14 residues. CDR3 region: CASRYGVKNSPLHF. The CDR3, as DNA: TGTGCCAGCCGCTACGGAGTTAAGAATTCACCCCTCCACTTT.

The chain uses TRBV3-1 (or the pseudogene TRBV3-2) and TRBJ1-1, with D tentatively TRBD1 (5 bases). V lost 5 bases and J lost 6, with 19 bases in between. Germline V lookup: CDR1 LGHDT, CDR2 YNNKEL (reference sequence). The CDR3 is 15 amino acids. The CDR3 loop is CASSRGPMGLAEAFF. CDR3 nucleotides: TGTGCCAGCAGCAGGGGCCCCATGGGGTTAGCTGAAGCTTTCTTT.

This chain connects TRBV9 to TRBJ1-1; TRBD1 might be the D (6 bases). The ends were cut back, 0 bases at V and 3 bases at J, with 15 bases in the middle. The CDR3 length is 16 residues. Germline values: CDR1 SGDLS, CDR2 YYNGEE. This CDR3 reads CASSVAPTGSYTEAFF. DNA of the CDR3: TGTGCCAGCAGCGTAGCTCCCACAGGGTCCTACACTGAAGCTTTCTTT. The whole variable domain, remainder taken from reference TRBV9 and TRBJ1-1, is DSGVTQTPKHLITATGQRVTLRCSPRSGDLSVYWYQQSLDQGLQFLIQYYNGEERAKGNILERFSAQQFPDLHSELNLSSLELGDSALYFCASSVAPTGSYTEAFFGQGTRLTVV.

This sequence joins TRBV14 and TRBJ2-7; 9 bases map to TRBD1. Germline V gene data show CDR1 as SGHDN and CDR2 as FVKESK. V gave up 3 bases and J gave up 6 bases; unmatched junction bases: 12. The CDR3 contains 16 residues. CDR3 DNA: TGTGCCAGCAGCCAGACCATACAGGGGGCTCCCTTCGAGCAGTACTTC. Translation gives CASSQTIQGAPFEQYF.

This clone has a single count. The chain carries TRBV7-9 and TRBJ1-2; D call uncertain. Trimming shortened V by 3 bases and J by 6 bases, and 14 bases separated the two germline ends. The V gene's germline CDR1 is SEHNR and CDR2 FQNEAQ (reference sequence). CDR3 size: 14 residues. The CDR3 loop is CASSFAPAFNGYTF. Written as DNA, the CDR3 is TGTGCCAGCAGCTTTGCCCCGGCCTTTAATGGCTACACCTTC.

V usage is TRBV30 and J usage is TRBJ2-2, with 7 bases aligning to TRBD1. The CDR3 is 15 residues long. With V trimmed by 4 bases and J by 3 bases, 8 bases remained unmatched. Germline CDR1 and CDR2: GTSNPN and SVGIG (reference sequence). The CDR3 region has the DNA TGTGCCTGGAACGCCCGGGACAGAGACACCGGGGAGCTGTTTTTT. Protein sequence: CAWNARDRDTGELFF.

V is TRBV5-1 and J is TRBJ1-6; D remains unclear. The CDR3 length is 15 residues. V lost 2 bases to trimming and J lost 5 bases, with 11 bases between them. In germline, CDR1 is SGHRS, CDR2 YFSETQ. This CDR3 reads CASSFRPGDNSPLHF. CDR3 DNA sequence: TGCGCCAGCAGCTTCCGCCCCGGAGATAATTCACCCCTCCACTTT. Drawing the rest from reference TRBV5-1 and TRBJ1-6, the complete variable domain is KAGVTQTPRYLIKTRGQQVTLSCSPISGHRSVSWYQQTPGQGLQFLFEYFSETQRNKGNFPGRFSGRQFSNSRSEMNVSTLELGDSALYLCASSFRPGDNSPLHFGNGTRLTVT.

The chain joins TRBV5-4 to TRBJ1-1; no definite D call. In germline, CDR1 is SGHNT, CDR2 YYREEE (reference sequence). This CDR3 spans 13 amino acids. Trimming removed 0 bases at V and 2 bases at J, with 5 bases between. The CDR3 reads CASSLGVNTEAFF. Here the CDR3 DNA reads TGTGCCAGCAGCTTGGGGGTCAACACTGAAGCTTTCTTT.

The chain has TRBV4-3 and TRBJ2-3; TRBD1 matches at 9 bases. Germline-derived CDR1 and CDR2 are LGHNA and YSLEER. The CDR3 has 16 amino acids. V gave up 1 base and J gave up 2 bases; unmatched junction bases: 4. CDR3: CASSQGDRAPTDTQYF. CDR3 nucleotide sequence: TGCGCCAGCAGCCAAGGGGACAGGGCCCCCACAGATACGCAGTATTTT.

This clone was seen a single time. The V and J genes are TRBV19 and TRBJ1-4, with 7 nucleotides matching TRBD1. Unmatched junction bases numbered 3, after V lost 1 base and J lost 1 base. CDR3 length: 16 residues. Germline values: CDR1 LNHDA, CDR2 SQIVND (reference sequence). The CDR3 sequence: CASSIGQGITNEKLFF. CDR3 DNA: TGTGCCAGTAGTATAGGACAGGGAATAACTAATGAAAAACTGTTTTTT. Using reference TRBV19 and TRBJ1-4 for the parts outside the CDR3, the full variable domain is DGGITQSPKYLFRKEGQNVTLSCEQNLNHDAMYWYRQDPGQGLRLIYYSQIVNDFQKGDIAEGYSVSREKKESFPLTVTSAQKNPTAFYLCASSIGQGITNEKLFFGSGTQLSVL.

This clone was recorded once. This chain uses TRBV29-1 with TRBJ1-1, with 7 bases identical to TRBD1. J gave up 3 bases and V 7 bases, and 8 bases lay outside the gene matches. The germline gives CDR1 SQVTM, CDR2 ANQGSEA. This CDR3 is 13 amino acids long. CDR3 coding DNA: TGCAGCGGCCGACAGGGAGGCGACACTGAAGCTTTCTTT. It encodes CSGRQGGDTEAFF.

This sequence joins TRBV5-1 and TRBJ2-3, with D unclear. V gave up 0 bases and J gave up 3 bases, with 8 bases separating them. The germline V gene encodes CDR1 SGHRS and CDR2 YFSETQ. The CDR3 totals 14 residues. CDR3: CASSLAGSTDTQYF. The CDR3 DNA reads as TGCGCCAGCAGCTTGGCCGGTTCAACAGATACGCAGTATTTT.

V gene TRBV29-1 combines with J gene TRBJ2-5; 9 nucleotides match TRBD2. The CDR3 covers 15 residues. The V gene's germline CDR1 is SQVTM and CDR2 ANQGSEA. V shed 8 bases and J 5 bases; nucleotides not matched to a gene: 15. CDR3 region: CSTRRLAASRETQYF. Written as DNA, the CDR3 is TGCAGCACTCGGCGACTAGCGGCCTCTCGGGAGACCCAGTACTTC.

The chain uses TRBV6-5 and TRBJ2-1, with D possibly being TRBD1 (6 bases). Trimming stripped 6 bases from V and 4 bases from J, with 13 bases between. There are 14 residues in the CDR3. Germline V CDR1 and CDR2: MNHEY, SVGAGI. The CDR3 nucleotides are TGTGCCAGCAGCTATCTGGGGGCTTACAATGAGCAGTTCTTC. Residues: CASSYLGAYNEQFF.

The J gene is TRBJ2-1, the V gene TRBV9, with TRBD1 matching over 7 bases. The CDR3 runs 15 residues. From germline, CDR1 is SGDLS and CDR2 YYNGEE. The junction had 4 bases not matched to a gene; V was cut back by 3 bases and J by 1 base. The CDR3 DNA reads TGTGCCAGCAGCGGACAGGGAAGGTCCTACAATGAGCAGTTCTTC. This translates into CASSGQGRSYNEQFF.

The CDR3 loop is CASGLVDGASPLHF. CDR3 DNA: TGTGCTAGTGGTTTGGTAGACGGAGCTTCACCCCTCCACTTT. The rearrangement uses TRBV12-5 and TRBJ1-6; no definite D call. V shed 0 bases and J shed 9 bases, with 9 bases lying between them. The germline V gene encodes CDR1 LGHNT and CDR2 FRNRAP. The CDR3 sequence is 14 residues long.

DNA for the CDR3: TGTGCCAGCTCACCGAACCGGGGGGCCCAAGAGACCCAGTACTTC. Translating gives CASSPNRGAQETQYF. The chain couples TRBV18 to TRBJ2-5, with a possible D match to TRBD2 (7 bases). The V end was cut by 3 bases, the J end by 1 base, with 12 bases between. From germline, CDR1 is KGHSH and CDR2 LQKENI. The CDR3 is 15 amino acids.